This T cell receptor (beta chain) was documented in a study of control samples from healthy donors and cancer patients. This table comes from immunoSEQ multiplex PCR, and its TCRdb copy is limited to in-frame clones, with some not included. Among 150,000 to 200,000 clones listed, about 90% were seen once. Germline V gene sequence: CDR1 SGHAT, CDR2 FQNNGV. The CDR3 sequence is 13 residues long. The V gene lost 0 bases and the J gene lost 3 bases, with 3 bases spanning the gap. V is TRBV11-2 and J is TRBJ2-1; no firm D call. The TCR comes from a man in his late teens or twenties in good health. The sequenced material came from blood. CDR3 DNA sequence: TGTGCCAGCAGCTTAGACCGCTACAATGAGCAGTTCTTC. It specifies CASSLDRYNEQFF.